This TCR beta chain was recorded in a study of T cell responses to AZD1222 COVID-19 vaccine. Study in general: Pooling was applied to second doses at about 4 or about 12 weeks. Study results and caveats: Most donors were white British and more were female, and clonal diversity was possibly underestimated. After the peak T cell response, and only then, were repertoires sampled. After two AZD1222 doses, spike-specific TCR breadth and depth rose versus day 0.

Assay used: immunoSEQ multiplex PCR; TCRdb lists only in-frame clones, some missing. The data hold 150,000 or so clones, with roughly 93% observed a single time. Regarding this clone: The antigen remains unidentified.

The material was peripheral blood, obtained on day 0 of AZD1222 vaccination. The sequence was obtained from an adult in good health.

CDR3 nucleotides: TGTGCCAGCAGCTTAGGGTGGTTCGGTGGCGGAAATAATTCACCCCTCCACTTT. Translation gives CASSLGWFGGGNNSPLHF. The chain combines TRBV13 with TRBJ1-6; D gene unclear. V lost 0 bases, J lost 5 bases, and 17 bases lay in between. Per the germline V gene, CDR1 is PRHDT and CDR2 is FYEKMQ (reference sequence). The CDR3 consists of 18 residues.